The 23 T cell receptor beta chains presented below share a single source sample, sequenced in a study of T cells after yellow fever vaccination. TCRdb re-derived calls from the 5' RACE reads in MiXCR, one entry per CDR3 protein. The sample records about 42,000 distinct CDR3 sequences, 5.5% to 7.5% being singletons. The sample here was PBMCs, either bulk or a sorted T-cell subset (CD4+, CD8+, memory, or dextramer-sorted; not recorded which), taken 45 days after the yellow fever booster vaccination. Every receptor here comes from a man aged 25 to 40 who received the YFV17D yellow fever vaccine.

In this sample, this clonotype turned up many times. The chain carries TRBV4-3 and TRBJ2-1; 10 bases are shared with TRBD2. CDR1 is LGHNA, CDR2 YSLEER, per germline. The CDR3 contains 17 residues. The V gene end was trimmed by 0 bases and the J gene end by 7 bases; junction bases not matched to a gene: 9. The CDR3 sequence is CASSQEWSGRAGNEQFF. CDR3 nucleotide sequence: TGCGCCAGCAGCCAAGAGTGGAGCGGGAGGGCCGGTAATGAGCAGTTCTTC.

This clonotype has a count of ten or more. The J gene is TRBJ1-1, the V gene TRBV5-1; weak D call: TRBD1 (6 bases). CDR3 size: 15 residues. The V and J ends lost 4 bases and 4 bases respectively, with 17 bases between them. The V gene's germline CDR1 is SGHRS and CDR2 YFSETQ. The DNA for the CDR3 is TGCGCCAGCAGCCCCTCAAGCGGGACACTCACTGAAGCTTTCTTT. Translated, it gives CASSPSSGTLTEAFF.

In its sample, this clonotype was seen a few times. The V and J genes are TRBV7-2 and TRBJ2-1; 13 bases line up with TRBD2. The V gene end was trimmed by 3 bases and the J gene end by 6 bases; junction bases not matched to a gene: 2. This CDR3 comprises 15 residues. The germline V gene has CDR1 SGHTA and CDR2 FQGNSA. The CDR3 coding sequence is TGTGCCAGCAGCTTTGGACTAGCGGGAGTCAATGAGCAGTTCTTC. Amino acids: CASSFGLAGVNEQFF.

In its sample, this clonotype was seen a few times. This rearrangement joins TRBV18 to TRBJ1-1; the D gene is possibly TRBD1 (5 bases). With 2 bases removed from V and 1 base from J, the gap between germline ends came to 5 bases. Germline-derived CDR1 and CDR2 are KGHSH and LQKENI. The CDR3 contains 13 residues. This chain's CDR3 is CASSPGTNTEAFF. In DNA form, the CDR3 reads TGTGCCAGCTCACCAGGGACGAACACTGAAGCTTTCTTT.

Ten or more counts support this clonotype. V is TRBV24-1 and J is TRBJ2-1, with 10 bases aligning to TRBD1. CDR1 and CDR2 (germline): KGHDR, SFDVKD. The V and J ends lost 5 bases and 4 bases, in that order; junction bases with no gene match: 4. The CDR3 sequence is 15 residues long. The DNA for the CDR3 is TGTGCCACCAGTGCCCTGGACAGGGGGTACAATGAGCAGTTCTTC. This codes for CATSALDRGYNEQFF.

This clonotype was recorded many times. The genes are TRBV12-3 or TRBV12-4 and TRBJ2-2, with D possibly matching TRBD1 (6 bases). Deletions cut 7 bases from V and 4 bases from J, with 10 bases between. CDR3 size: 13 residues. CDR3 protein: CASTTGFTGELFF. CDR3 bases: TGTGCCAGCACCACAGGGTTCACCGGGGAGCTGTTTTTT.

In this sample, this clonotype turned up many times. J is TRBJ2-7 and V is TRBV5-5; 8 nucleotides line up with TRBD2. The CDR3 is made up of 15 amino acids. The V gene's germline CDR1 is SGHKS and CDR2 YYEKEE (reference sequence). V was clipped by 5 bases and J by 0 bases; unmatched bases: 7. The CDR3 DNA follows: TGTGCCAGCAGGCCGGGGGGGCCAAGCTCCTACGAGCAGTACTTC. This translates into CASRPGGPSSYEQYF.

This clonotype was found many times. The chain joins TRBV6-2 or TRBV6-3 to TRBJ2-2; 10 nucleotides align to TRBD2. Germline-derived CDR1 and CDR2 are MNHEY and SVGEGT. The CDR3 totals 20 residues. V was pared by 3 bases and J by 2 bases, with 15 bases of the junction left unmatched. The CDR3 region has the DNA TGTGCCAGCAGTTATCTTCCTGGAAGCGGGAGGGCTCAAAACACCGGGGAGCTGTTTTTT. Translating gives CASSYLPGSGRAQNTGELFF.

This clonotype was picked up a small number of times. In DNA, the CDR3 is TGCGCCAGCAGCCAAGCCGCAGGGGTTGGGTACGAGCAGTACTTC. Its translation is CASSQAAGVGYEQYF. The chain employs TRBV4-3 and TRBJ2-7; tentatively, D is TRBD1 (6 bases). In germline, CDR1 is LGHNA, CDR2 YSLEER. There are 15 residues in the CDR3. V lost 1 base and J 4 bases, leaving 14 bases between the germline ends.

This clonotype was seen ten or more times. In nucleotides, the CDR3 is TGTGCCAGCAGACCCGCCCCTAGGGGCGGGTATGAGCAGTTCTTC. Protein: CASRPAPRGGYEQFF. V gene TRBV6-2 or TRBV6-3 combines with J gene TRBJ2-1; possibly TRBD1 or TRBD2 for D (5 bases each). Trimming took off 6 bases at V and 8 bases at J, with 20 bases between the two ends. From germline, CDR1 is MNHEY and CDR2 SVGEGT. The CDR3 is 15 amino acids.

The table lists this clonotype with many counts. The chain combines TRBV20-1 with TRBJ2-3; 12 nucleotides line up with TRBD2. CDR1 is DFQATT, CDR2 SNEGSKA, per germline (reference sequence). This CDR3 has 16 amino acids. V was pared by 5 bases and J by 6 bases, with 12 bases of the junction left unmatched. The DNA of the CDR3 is TGCAGTGCTCTTCCTACAAGACTAGCGGGAGTCGATACGCAGTATTTT. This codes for CSALPTRLAGVDTQYF.

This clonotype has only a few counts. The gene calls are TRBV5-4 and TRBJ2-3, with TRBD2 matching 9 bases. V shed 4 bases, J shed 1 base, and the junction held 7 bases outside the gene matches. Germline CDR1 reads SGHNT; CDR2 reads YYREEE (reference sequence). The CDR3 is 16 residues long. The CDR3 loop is CASSLSGSLRTDTQYF. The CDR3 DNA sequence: TGTGCCAGCAGCCTTAGCGGGAGCCTCCGCACAGATACGCAGTATTTT.

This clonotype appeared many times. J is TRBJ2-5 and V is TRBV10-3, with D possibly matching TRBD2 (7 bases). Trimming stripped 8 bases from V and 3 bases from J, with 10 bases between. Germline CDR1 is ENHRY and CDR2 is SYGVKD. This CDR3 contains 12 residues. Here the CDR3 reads CAIRGAEETQYF. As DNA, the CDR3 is TGTGCCATCCGGGGGGCGGAAGAGACCCAGTACTTC.

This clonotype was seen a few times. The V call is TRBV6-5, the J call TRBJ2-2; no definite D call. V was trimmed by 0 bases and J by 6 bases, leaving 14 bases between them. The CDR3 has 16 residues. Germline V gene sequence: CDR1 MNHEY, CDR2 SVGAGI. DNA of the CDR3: TGTGCCAGCAGTTACTCGCGCCTCCTCCCGGCCGGGGAGCTGTTTTTT. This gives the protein CASSYSRLLPAGELFF.

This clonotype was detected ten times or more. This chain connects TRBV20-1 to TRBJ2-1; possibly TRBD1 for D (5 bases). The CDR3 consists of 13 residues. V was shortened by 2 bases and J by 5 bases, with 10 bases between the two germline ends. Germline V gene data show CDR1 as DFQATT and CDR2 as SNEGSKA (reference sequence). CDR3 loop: CSARKGNDNEQFF. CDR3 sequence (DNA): TGCAGTGCTAGAAAGGGGAATGACAATGAGCAGTTCTTC.

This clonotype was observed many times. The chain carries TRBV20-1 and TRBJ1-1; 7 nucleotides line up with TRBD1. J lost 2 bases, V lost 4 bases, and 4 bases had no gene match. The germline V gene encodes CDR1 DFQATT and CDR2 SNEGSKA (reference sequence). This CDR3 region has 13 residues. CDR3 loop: CSAKGQLNTEAFF. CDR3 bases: TGCAGTGCTAAGGGACAGTTAAACACTGAAGCTTTCTTT.

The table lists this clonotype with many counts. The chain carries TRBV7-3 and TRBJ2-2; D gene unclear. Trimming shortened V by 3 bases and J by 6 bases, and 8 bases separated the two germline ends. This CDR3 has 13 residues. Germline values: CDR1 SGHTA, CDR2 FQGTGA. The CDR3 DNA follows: TGTGCCAGCAGCTTTGACCGGGCCGGGGAGCTGTTTTTT. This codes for CASSFDRAGELFF.

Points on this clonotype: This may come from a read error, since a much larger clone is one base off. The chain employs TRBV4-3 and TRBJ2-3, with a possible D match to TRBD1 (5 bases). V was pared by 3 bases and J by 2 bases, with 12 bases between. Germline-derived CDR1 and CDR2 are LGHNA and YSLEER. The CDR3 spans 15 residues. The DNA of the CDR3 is TGCGCCAGCAGCCATGGTGGACACCCCACAGATACGCAGTATTTT. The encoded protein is CASSHGGHPTDTQYF.

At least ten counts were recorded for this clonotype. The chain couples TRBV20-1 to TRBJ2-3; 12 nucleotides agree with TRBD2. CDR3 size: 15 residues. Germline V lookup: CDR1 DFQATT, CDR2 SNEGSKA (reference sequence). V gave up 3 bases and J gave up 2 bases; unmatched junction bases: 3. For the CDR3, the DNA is TGCAGTGCTAGCCTAGCGGGAGGGCCCACAGATACGCAGTATTTT. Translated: CSASLAGGPTDTQYF.

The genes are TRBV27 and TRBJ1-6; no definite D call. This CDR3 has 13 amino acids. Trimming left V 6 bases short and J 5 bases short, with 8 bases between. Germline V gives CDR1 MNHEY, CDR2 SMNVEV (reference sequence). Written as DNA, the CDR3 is TGTGCCAGCAGAAGTATCAATAATTCACCCCTCCACTTT. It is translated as CASRSINNSPLHF.

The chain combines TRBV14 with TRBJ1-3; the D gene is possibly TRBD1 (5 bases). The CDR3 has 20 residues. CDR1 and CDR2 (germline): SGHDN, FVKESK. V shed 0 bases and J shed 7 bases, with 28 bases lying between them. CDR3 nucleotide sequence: TGTGCCAGCAGCCAAGACTGGGGCACCGGTGGGCTCCCGGGTGGTAACACCATATATTTT. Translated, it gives CASSQDWGTGGLPGGNTIYF. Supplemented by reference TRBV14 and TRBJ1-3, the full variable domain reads EAGVTQFPSHSVIEKGQTVTLRCDPISGHDNLYWYRRVMGKEIKFLLHFVKESKQDESGMPNNRFLAERTGGTYSTLKVQPAELEDSGVYFCASSQDWGTGGLPGGNTIYFGEGSWLTVV.

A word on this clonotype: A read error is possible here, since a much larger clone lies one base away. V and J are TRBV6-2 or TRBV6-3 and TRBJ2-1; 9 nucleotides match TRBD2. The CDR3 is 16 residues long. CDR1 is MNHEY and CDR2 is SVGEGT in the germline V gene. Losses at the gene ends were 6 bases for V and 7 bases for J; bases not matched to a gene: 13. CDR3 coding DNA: TGTGCCAGCAGATACCTCGGGGCTAGCGGGAAAAATGAGCAGTTCTTC. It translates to CASRYLGASGKNEQFF.

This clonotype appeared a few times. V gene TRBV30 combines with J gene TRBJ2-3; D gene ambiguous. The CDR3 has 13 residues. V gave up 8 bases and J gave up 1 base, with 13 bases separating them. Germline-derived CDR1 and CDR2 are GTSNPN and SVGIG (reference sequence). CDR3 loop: CALAIGGTDTQYF. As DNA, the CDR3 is TGTGCCCTGGCCATTGGAGGCACAGATACGCAGTATTTT. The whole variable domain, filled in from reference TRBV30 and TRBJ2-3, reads SQTIHQWPATLVQPVGSPLSLECTVEGTSNPNLYWYRQAAGRGLQLLFYSVGIGQISSEVPQNLSASRPQDRQFILSSKKLLLSDSGFYLCALAIGGTDTQYFGPGTRLTVL.